In its sample, the clone carrying this T cell receptor beta chain was seen many times. What it binds is not known. Unique molecular identifiers, one per molecule, were present on every TCR cDNA molecule. TCRdb itself ran the 5' RACE reads through MiXCR, one entry per CDR3 protein. The table has 20,000 to 25,000 distinct CDR3 sequences, about 5.8% seen once. The time point denotes: sample taken at primary tumor resection. This entry is derived from a study of spatial heterogeneity in lung cancer. Study overall: Compared with alpha-chain sequences, beta-chain sequences were consistently detected in greater numbers. The study's findings and limits: Ubiquitous, expanded tumor-derived TCRs were more frequently observed in blood at resection than at follow-up.

Deletions cut 7 bases from V and 7 bases from J, with 13 bases between. Germline V gives CDR1 SEHNR, CDR2 FQNEAQ (reference sequence). CDR3 length: 13 amino acids. The chain has TRBV7-9 and TRBJ2-2, with D possibly being TRBD2 (6 bases). Sequenced here: PBMCs, sampled at surgery. The clonotype was recovered from a male donor with early-stage non-small cell lung cancer. The CDR3 here is CASNFGGVGELFF. The CDR3 coding sequence is TGTGCCAGCAATTTCGGGGGAGTCGGGGAGCTGTTTTTT.